This TCR beta chain was recorded in a study of CD8 T cells in Susac syndrome (dated by TCRdb to the late 2010s). With respect to the entire study: Of the Susac syndrome patients who were sequenced, eight were in clinical remission while about six had clinically active disease. At the time of blood withdrawal, Susac syndrome patients were either therapy-naive, taking corticosteroids (with some also receiving IVIg), or on IVIg alone. The study used repertoire sequencing to test whether antigen drove CD8+ T cell activation and differentiation in Susac syndrome. The investigation overall reported the following: The number of individuals in the TCR sequencing and HLA analysis was acknowledged as relatively small. In patients with Susac syndrome, the CD4+ T cell repertoire showed no detectable clonal expansion.

RNA was extracted using the RNeasy kit, and about 0.5 to 1 ug of the RNA was reverse transcribed with random hexamers. The immunoSEQ multiplex PCR assay, which covers 54 Vbeta and 13 Jbeta segments, was used to amplify TCR beta CDR3 regions. PCR amplification bias was corrected by using a synthetic template baseline for primer optimization and computational correction. Regarding the original processing steps: Reads were annotated to V, D and J genes per IMGT and analyzed with immunoSEQ Analyzer, keeping only productive sequences. To calculate clonality, Shannon entropy was normalized by log2 of the number of productive unique sequences and then subtracted from one. For each patient and control, public and private clones were evaluated within the 100 most prevalent clones. A clone was defined as Susac-specific if it was absent from the healthy and MS cohorts, from some 1,100 published viral clones and from other ImmuneACCESS disease sequences. TCRdb trimmed public reads at Q25 via fastp, called clones via MiXCR and kept in-frame beta chains. Every entry covers one CDR3 protein and lists the most common genes and DNA from its rows. The V and J calls reflect TCRdb's pipeline rather than the authors' work. The sample has over 120,000 distinct CDR3 sequences on record, approximately 95% of them singletons. Roughly 0.14% of the sample lies in the top ten.

High-throughput TCR beta sequencing profiled peripheral blood CD8+ and CD4+ T cells from healthy donors, Susac syndrome patients and multiple sclerosis patients. Susac syndrome patients met recently defined diagnostic criteria for definite or probable disease. Bulk CD8+ and CD4+ T cells were purified magnetically by negative isolation, whereas CD8+ TEMRA cells were enriched by FACS. Blood was drawn into EDTA tubes, processed within 24 hours, and PBMCs were isolated by density gradient centrifugation. PBMCs intended for TCR sequencing were cryopreserved in liquid nitrogen and were subsequently thawed in a 37 degrees C water bath. The sorted or isolated CD4+, CD8+ and CD8+ TEMRA cells had a purity of 90% or higher. Per the germline V gene, MNHEY is the CDR1 and SVGAGI is the CDR2. A distance of 13 bases separates the germline ends of V and J, which lose 10 bases and 3 bases respectively. CDR3 length: 13 amino acids, cysteine to phenylalanine. Here the CDR3 DNA is all that survives: 39 bases in frame from base 1.

This clonotype was observed once. No cognate antigen has been identified for it. Per-base qualities were not stored, and no clone one base away is much larger. A read on its own is weak evidence. The chain couples TRBV6-5 to TRBJ2-1; TRBD1 is a possible D gene, resting on 6 matching bases. The TCR originated in a human donor with Susac syndrome. Material for sequencing was CD4+ T cells from PBMCs. The sequenced DNA: TGTGCCACTAGGGGGACCGGCTACAATGAGCAGTTCTTC. Its protein is CATRGTGYNEQFF.